This T cell receptor (beta chain) is from a study of blood T cell repertoires in COVID-19 (dated by TCRdb to 2018 to 2020). About the study as a whole: Samples covering the acute and convalescent phases of COVID-19 were provided by collaborators in the United States, Italy and Spain. Where available, HLA class I and class II types were taken from metadata supplied by the sample provider and were not determined by assay-based typing. Subjects who had been exposed to COVID-19, were actively infected with it, or had recovered from it provided the deeply sampled blood TCRbeta repertoires that made up the dataset. The material from the prospective study consisted of cDNA or gDNA derived from T cells, B-cell-depleted T cells, or PBMCs. The repertoires were released in a freely available public database intended as a resource for research on the immune response to SARS-CoV-2. The samples were drawn from two sources: the first 160 participants of the ongoing ImmuneRACE study, and 1,200 or so subjects contributed by 6 global collaborators. The sample metadata nearly always contained a de-identified subject ID, COVID-19 status, age in years and sex.

The immunoSEQ Assay, a bias-controlled multiplex PCR, was used to amplify TCRbeta CDR3 regions from genomic DNA. The authors' analysis ran thus. The number of nucleated cells in each sample was estimated from the amplification of reference gene primers within the assay. Sequence reads were collapsed and filtered to measure the absolute abundance of every unique TCRbeta CDR3 rearrangement. For each sample, productive Simpson clonality was calculated as the square root of Simpson's diversity index across productive rearrangements. TCRdb obtained this table from immuneACCESS and retained in-frame rearrangements with V and J assigned. These tables miss some clones; where compared with another copy, unresolved V genes account for less than half of the shortfall, and the remainder is unexplained. V, J and clone size are those of that table, while D and trimming were read from the DNA. This sample gives 150,000 to 200,000 clones in total; 85% of them show up just once. 15% to 20% of the sample rests with the top ten.

There are 13 amino acids in the CDR3, from cysteine to phenylalanine inclusive. The DNA shown is the 39-base CDR3, in frame from base 1. V is pared back by 5 bases and J by 6 bases, with 11 bases lying between the germline termini. CDR1 LNHDA and CDR2 SQIVND are derived from the germline V gene (reference sequence). Summary of the overall study and its limitations: Clinical and demographic metadata were provided uncurated, with the amount varying by source and participant.

Notes on this clone: The specificity of this receptor is unknown. Within one base of it there is no much larger clone, and no base qualities were kept.

One collaborating source in Seattle enrolled patients during active infection and followed them longitudinally through the course of disease. Whole blood was collected in K2EDTA tubes by collaborating institutions according to the institutions' own protocols. Collaborator samples were shipped for TCRbeta analysis as frozen whole blood, isolated PBMCs, or DNA extracted from either sample type. This receptor was taken from a person aged 70 to 85 with COVID-19, enrolled during active disease. Material for sequencing was peripheral blood. The chain is made from TRBV19 and TRBJ1-5, and perhaps TRBD1 as D gene, on 6 matching bases. The DNA is as follows: TGTGCCAGTAGTCTCTCCAGGGGTCAGCCCCAGCATTTT. Translated, it gives CASSLSRGQPQHF.